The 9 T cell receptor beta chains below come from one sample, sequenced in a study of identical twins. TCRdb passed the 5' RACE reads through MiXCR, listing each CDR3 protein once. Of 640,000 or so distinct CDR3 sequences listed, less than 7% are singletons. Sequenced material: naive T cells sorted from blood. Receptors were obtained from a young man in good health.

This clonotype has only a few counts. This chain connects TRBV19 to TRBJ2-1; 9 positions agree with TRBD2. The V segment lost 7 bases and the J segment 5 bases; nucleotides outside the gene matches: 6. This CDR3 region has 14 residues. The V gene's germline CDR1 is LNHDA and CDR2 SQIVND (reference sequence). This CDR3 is CASNHGGRDNEQFF. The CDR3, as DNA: TGTGCCAGTAATCACGGCGGGAGGGACAATGAGCAGTTCTTC.

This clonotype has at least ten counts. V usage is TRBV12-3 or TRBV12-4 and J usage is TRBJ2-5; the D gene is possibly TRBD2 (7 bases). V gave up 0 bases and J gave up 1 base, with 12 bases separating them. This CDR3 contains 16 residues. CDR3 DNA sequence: TGTGCCAGCAGTTTAGCTGACAGGACTAGCCAAGAGACCCAGTACTTC. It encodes CASSLADRTSQETQYF.

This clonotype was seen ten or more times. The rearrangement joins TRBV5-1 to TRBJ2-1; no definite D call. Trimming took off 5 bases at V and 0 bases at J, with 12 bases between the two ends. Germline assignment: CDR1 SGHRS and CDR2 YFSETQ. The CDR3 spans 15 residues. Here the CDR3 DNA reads TGCGCCAGCAGTTCGTCGCTGAGCTCCTACAATGAGCAGTTCTTC. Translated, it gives CASSSSLSSYNEQFF.

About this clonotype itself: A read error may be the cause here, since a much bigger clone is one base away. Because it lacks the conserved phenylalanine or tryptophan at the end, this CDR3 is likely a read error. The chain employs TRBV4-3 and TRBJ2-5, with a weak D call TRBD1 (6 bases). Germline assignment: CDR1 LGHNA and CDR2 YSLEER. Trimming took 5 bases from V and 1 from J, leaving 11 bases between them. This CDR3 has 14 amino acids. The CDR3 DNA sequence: TGCGCCAGCAGCAAGGGACATCTCCAAGAGACCCAGTACTCC. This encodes CASSKGHLQETQYS.

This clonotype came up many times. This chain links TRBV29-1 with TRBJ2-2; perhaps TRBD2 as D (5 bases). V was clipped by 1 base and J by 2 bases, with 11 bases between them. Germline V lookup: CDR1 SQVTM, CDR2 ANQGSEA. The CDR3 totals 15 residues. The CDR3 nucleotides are TGCAGCGTTGAAGTGGGAGCGGCCAACACCGGGGAGCTGTTTTTT. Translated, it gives CSVEVGAANTGELFF.

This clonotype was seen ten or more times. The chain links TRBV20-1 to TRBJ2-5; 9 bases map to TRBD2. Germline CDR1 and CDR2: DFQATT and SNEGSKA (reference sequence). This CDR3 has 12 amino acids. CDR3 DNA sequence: TGCGATGCGGGGGGGTATGAGGAGACCCAGTACTTC. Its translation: CDAGGYEETQYF.

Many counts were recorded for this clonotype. The CDR3 loop is CASSLSGTGYSNQPQHF. The DNA for the CDR3 is TGTGCCAGCAGTTTATCCGGGACAGGGTATAGCAATCAGCCCCAGCATTTT. The chain is built from TRBV12-3 or TRBV12-4 and TRBJ1-5; 9 bases match TRBD1. The CDR3 runs 17 residues. Losses at the gene ends were 2 bases for V and 0 bases for J; bases not matched to a gene: 5.

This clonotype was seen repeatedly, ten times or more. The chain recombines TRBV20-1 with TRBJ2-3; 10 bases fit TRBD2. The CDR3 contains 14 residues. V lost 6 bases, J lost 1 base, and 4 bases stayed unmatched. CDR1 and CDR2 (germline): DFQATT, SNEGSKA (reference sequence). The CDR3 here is CSAPSGSRTDTQYF. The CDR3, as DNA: TGCAGTGCCCCTAGCGGGAGCCGCACAGATACGCAGTATTTT.

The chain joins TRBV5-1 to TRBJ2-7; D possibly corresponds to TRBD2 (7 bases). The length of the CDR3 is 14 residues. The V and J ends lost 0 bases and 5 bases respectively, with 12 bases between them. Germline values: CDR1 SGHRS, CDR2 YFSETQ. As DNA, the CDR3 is TGCGCCAGCAGCTTGGTCCGGGGGGCACACGAGCAGTACTTC. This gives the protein CASSLVRGAHEQYF. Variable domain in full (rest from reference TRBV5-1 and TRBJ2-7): KAGVTQTPRYLIKTRGQQVTLSCSPISGHRSVSWYQQTPGQGLQFLFEYFSETQRNKGNFPGRFSGRQFSNSRSEMNVSTLELGDSALYLCASSLVRGAHEQYFGPGTRLTVT.